These 27 T cell receptor beta chains came from one sample sequenced in a study of blood T cell repertoires in COVID-19. The repertoire was sequenced with immunoSEQ multiplex PCR; TCRdb's copy has only in-frame clones and lacks some. The sample holds tens of thousands of clones, roughly 81% seen once. Sequenced: peripheral blood. All receptors derive from an older woman in a cohort sampled during active COVID-19.

This chain uses TRBV7-2 with TRBJ2-7; 10 positions match TRBD2. The CDR3 is 15 amino acids. V trimming: 5 bases; J trimming: 4 bases; junction bases outside the gene matches: 8. Germline lookup yields CDR1 SGHTA and CDR2 FQGNSA. Here the CDR3 DNA reads TGTGCCAGCAGCCCAGCGGGAGGGAGAGGGTACGAGCAGTACTTC. This sequence encodes CASSPAGGRGYEQYF.

This chain connects TRBV6-5 to TRBJ1-3, with 8 nucleotides matching TRBD1. The ends lost 6 bases at V and 4 bases at J; junction bases unmatched: 5. The germline V gene has CDR1 MNHEY and CDR2 SVGAGI. The CDR3 consists of 14 residues. The CDR3 loop is CASRATGAGNTIYF. The DNA of the CDR3 is TGTGCCAGCAGGGCGACAGGGGCCGGAAACACCATATATTTT.

The chain couples TRBV30 to TRBJ1-1; 11 bases line up with TRBD1. CDR3 size: 14 residues. The germline V gene has CDR1 GTSNPN and CDR2 SVGIG (reference sequence). Losses at the gene ends were 3 bases for V and 8 bases for J; bases not matched to a gene: 8. The CDR3 here is CAWRRDRGGSEAFF. CDR3 in DNA: TGTGCCTGGAGGAGGGACAGGGGGGGATCGGAAGCTTTCTTT.

This rearrangement joins TRBV27 to TRBJ2-7; TRBD2 might be the D (6 bases). Between the trimmed V and J ends, which lost 3 bases and 3 bases, there was a span of 15 bases. The length of the CDR3 is 15 residues. Germline CDR1 reads MNHEY; CDR2 reads SMNVEV (reference sequence). The CDR3 is CASSFSGVPRYEQYF. CDR3 DNA: TGTGCCAGCAGTTTTAGCGGAGTACCCCGCTACGAGCAGTACTTC.

The chain couples TRBV2 to TRBJ1-1; the match to TRBD1 covers 8 bases. The germline V gene has CDR1 SNHLY and CDR2 FYNNEI. V dropped 0 bases and J dropped 7; count of bases not matched to a gene: 4. The CDR3 is made up of 14 amino acids. The CDR3 region is CASSEAGQGNEAFF. The CDR3 nucleotides read TGTGCCAGCAGTGAAGCAGGACAGGGTAATGAAGCTTTCTTT.

Comments on this clone: Relative to the germline gene, one junction end is altered; a read error may explain this. The genes are TRBV5-4 and TRBJ2-5; maybe TRBD1 (6 bases). Germline V lookup: CDR1 SGHNT, CDR2 YYREEE (reference sequence). The CDR3 covers 15 residues. The CDR3 nucleotides are TGTGCCAGCAGCTTGGATACAGGGATCCAAGGGACCCAGTACTTC. Protein: CASSLDTGIQGTQYF.

This chain joins TRBV10-3 and TRBJ1-6; D is perhaps TRBD1 (5 bases). Germline CDR1 and CDR2: ENHRY and SYGVKD. Trimming left V 8 bases short and J 5 bases short, with 22 bases between. This CDR3 is 17 amino acids long. For the CDR3, the DNA is TGTGCCATCGGACAAGCGCGAAGGCTGTCTCATAATTCACCCCTCCACTTT. It specifies CAIGQARRLSHNSPLHF.

Concerning this clone itself: The sample holds other DNA sequences that translate to the same CDR3. This chain uses TRBV5-1 with TRBJ2-7, with D maybe TRBD1 (8 bases). The V end was cut by 2 bases, the J end by 2 bases, with 11 bases between. This CDR3 region has 14 residues. Germline assignment: CDR1 SGHRS and CDR2 YFSETQ. CDR3 bases: TGCGCCAGCAGCTTACAGGGGGGGACCTACGAGCAGTACTTC. Protein: CASSLQGGTYEQYF.

The rearrangement uses TRBV7-2 and TRBJ2-3, with 10 nucleotides matching TRBD1. The germline CDR1 and CDR2 sequences are SGHTA and FQGNSA. The CDR3 spans 19 residues. The junction had 14 bases not matched to a gene; V was cut back by 1 base and J by 4 bases. The CDR3 bases are TGTGCCAGCAGCTTAGACCCGGGACAGGGGAGTTTAGGGTCAGATACGCAGTATTTT. This encodes CASSLDPGQGSLGSDTQYF. Variable domain in full (rest from reference TRBV7-2 and TRBJ2-3): GAGVSQSPSNKVTEKGKDVELRCDPISGHTALYWYRQSLGQGLEFLIYFQGNSAPDKSGLPSDRFSAERTGGSVSTLTIQRTQQEDSAVYLCASSLDPGQGSLGSDTQYFGPGTRLTVL.

This clone was counted many times. The gene calls are TRBV10-3 and TRBJ1-4; D call uncertain. Trimming took 1 base from V and 8 from J, leaving 11 bases between them. The germline V gene has CDR1 ENHRY and CDR2 SYGVKD. There are 14 residues in the CDR3. The CDR3 sequence is CAISEFGSQEKLFF. CDR3 sequence (DNA): TGTGCCATCAGTGAGTTCGGTTCGCAAGAAAAACTGTTTTTT.

The V gene is TRBV6-5, the J gene TRBJ2-1; D perhaps matches TRBD1 (7 bases). The V and J ends lost 8 bases and 14 bases respectively, with 19 bases between them. Germline loops: CDR1 MNHEY, CDR2 SVGAGI. CDR3 length: 12 amino acids. The CDR3 sequence is CASATQGDFKFF. In nucleotides, the CDR3 is TGTGCCAGCGCAACTCAGGGGGACTTTAAGTTCTTC.

The rearrangement uses TRBV5-1 and TRBJ2-3, with TRBD2 matching 12 bases. The CDR3 spans 16 residues. J lost 3 bases, V lost 4 bases, and 6 bases had no gene match. The germline CDR1 and CDR2 sequences are SGHRS and YFSETQ. The CDR3 DNA reads TGCGCCAGCAGCCAGTTGACTAGCGGGAGAACAGATACGCAGTATTTT. Its translation is CASSQLTSGRTDTQYF.

This clone showed up just once. V gene TRBV6-5 combines with J gene TRBJ2-7; 7 bases line up with TRBD1. Germline V gives CDR1 MNHEY, CDR2 SVGAGI. The trim removed 0 bases at V and 2 bases at J, leaving 7 bases unmatched. This CDR3 spans 16 amino acids. Written as DNA, the CDR3 is TGTGCCAGCAGTTACTCGAGGCTAGGGGGCCCCTACGAGCAGTACTTC. The encoded protein is CASSYSRLGGPYEQYF.

This chain connects TRBV6-6 to TRBJ1-5; unclear D gene. With 7 bases removed from V and 0 bases from J, the gap between germline ends came to 13 bases. The V gene's germline CDR1 is MNHNY and CDR2 SVGAGI (reference sequence). CDR3 length equals 15 residues. In nucleotides, the CDR3 is TGTGCCAGCATCTACAGAGACACTAGCAATCAGCCCCAGCATTTT. Its translation is CASIYRDTSNQPQHF.

This chain uses TRBV19 with TRBJ1-5, with D maybe TRBD1 (6 bases). Trimming pared 5 bases from V and 5 bases from J, leaving 10 bases between. Germline lookup yields CDR1 LNHDA and CDR2 SQIVND (reference sequence). The CDR3 loop spans 13 amino acids. CDR3 amino acids: CASSRQEDQPQHF. The CDR3 region has the DNA TGTGCCAGTAGTCGACAGGAGGATCAGCCCCAGCATTTT.

CDR3 in amino acids: CASSLGASGSPSYNEQFF. The CDR3, as DNA: TGTGCCAGCAGCTTAGGCGCTAGCGGGAGCCCCTCCTACAATGAGCAGTTCTTC. V gene TRBV7-8 combines with J gene TRBJ2-1; 10 bases line up with TRBD2. In germline, CDR1 is SGHVS, CDR2 FQNEAQ. V shed 1 base and J 0 bases; nucleotides not matched to a gene: 6. The CDR3 sequence is 18 residues long.

This clone was found once. This sequence joins TRBV27 and TRBJ1-1; D is possibly TRBD1 (6 bases). Per the germline V gene, CDR1 is MNHEY and CDR2 is SMNVEV (reference sequence). Trimming removed 5 bases at V and 1 base at J, with 8 bases between. The CDR3 contains 13 residues. The CDR3 nucleotides read TGTGCCAGCAGTAGACAGGAGAACACTGAAGCTTTCTTT. Protein: CASSRQENTEAFF.

V and J are TRBV9 and TRBJ2-2; D unclear. The germline V gene has CDR1 SGDLS and CDR2 YYNGEE. V was pared by 0 bases and J by 9 bases, with 12 bases between. This CDR3 spans 14 amino acids. The CDR3 loop reads CASSVAQSVRELFF. In DNA, the CDR3 is TGTGCCAGCAGCGTAGCCCAGTCAGTCCGGGAGCTGTTTTTT.

This clone was recorded once. This chain links TRBV30 with TRBJ2-5; tentatively, D is TRBD2 (6 bases). CDR1 GTSNPN and CDR2 SVGIG come from the germline V gene (reference sequence). The CDR3 covers 16 residues. The V and J ends lost 2 bases and 5 bases respectively, with 21 bases between them. DNA of the CDR3: TGTGCCTGGAGTACTGGGGTCGGGCTAGCGACGGAGACCCAGTACTTC. Encoded protein: CAWSTGVGLATETQYF. Supplemented by reference TRBV30 and TRBJ2-5, the full variable domain reads SQTIHQWPATLVQPVGSPLSLECTVEGTSNPNLYWYRQAAGRGLQLLFYSVGIGQISSEVPQNLSASRPQDRQFILSSKKLLLSDSGFYLCAWSTGVGLATETQYFGPGTRLLVL.

V gene TRBV7-8 combines with J gene TRBJ2-7; D unresolved. Per germline, CDR1 SGHVS and CDR2 FQNEAQ. The CDR3 consists of 13 residues. V was pared by 4 bases and J by 2 bases, with 9 bases between. CDR3 amino acids: CASSYSRAYEQYF. CDR3 coding DNA: TGTGCCAGCAGCTACTCGCGTGCCTACGAGCAGTACTTC.

The chain combines TRBV7-9 with TRBJ2-5; 7 bases line up with TRBD2. The CDR3 length is 16 residues. The V and J ends lost 1 base and 1 base, in that order; junction bases with no gene match: 6. Germline V gene data show CDR1 as SEHNR and CDR2 as FQNEAQ (reference sequence). The chain's CDR3 is CASSLGRERGQETQYF. CDR3 DNA: TGTGCCAGCAGCTTAGGGCGGGAGAGGGGCCAAGAGACCCAGTACTTC. The full variable domain, completed using reference TRBV7-9 and TRBJ2-5, is DTGVSQNPRHKITKRGQNVTFRCDPISEHNRLYWYRQTLGQGPEFLTYFQNEAQLEKSRLLSDRFSAERPKGSFSTLEIQRTEQGDSAMYLCASSLGRERGQETQYFGPGTRLLVL.

The chain joins TRBV5-5 to TRBJ2-2; 7 nucleotides line up with TRBD1. The germline gives CDR1 SGHKS, CDR2 YYEKEE (reference sequence). The CDR3 contains 17 residues. J was trimmed by 6 bases and V by 1 base; bases with no gene match: 12. The CDR3 here is CASSLSLGDSYSGELFF. In DNA form, the CDR3 reads TGTGCCAGCAGCTTGTCCTTAGGGGACAGCTACTCCGGGGAGCTGTTTTTT.

The chain uses TRBV5-1 and TRBJ1-2, with unresolved D. V lost 0 bases and J lost 6, with 12 bases in between. Germline V gene sequence: CDR1 SGHRS, CDR2 YFSETQ. The CDR3 extends over 14 amino acids. CDR3 loop: CASSLGVPEDGYTF. In DNA, the CDR3 is TGCGCCAGCAGCTTGGGGGTCCCGGAGGATGGCTACACCTTC.

Note on this clone: The junction departs from germline at one end; a sequencing error may be responsible. This chain uses TRBV19 with TRBJ1-2; D not certain. This CDR3 is 14 amino acids long. The germline V gene has CDR1 LNHDA and CDR2 SQIVND (reference sequence). CDR3 loop: CASSTSGSRFGYTF. The CDR3 DNA reads TGTGCCAGCAGTACCTCCGGGTCTAGGTTCGGCTACACCTTC.

V usage is TRBV6-6 and J usage is TRBJ1-2, with 8 nucleotides matching TRBD1. Germline CDR1 is MNHNY and CDR2 is SVGAGI (reference sequence). The CDR3 is 16 amino acids. V trimming: 0 bases; J trimming: 0 bases; junction bases outside the gene matches: 3. CDR3 sequence: CASSYSGTGANYGYTF. In DNA, the CDR3 is TGTGCCAGCAGTTACTCCGGGACAGGAGCTAACTATGGCTACACCTTC.

This chain joins TRBV28 and TRBJ2-7, with unresolved D. The CDR3 covers 13 residues. V was cut by 2 bases and J by 6 bases, with 11 bases left in between. The germline CDR1 and CDR2 sequences are MDHEN and SYDVKM. The CDR3 protein is CASSLGNLREQYF. The CDR3 DNA follows: TGTGCCAGCAGTTTAGGCAACCTCCGCGAGCAGTACTTC.

This clone has only a few counts. This chain connects TRBV14 to TRBJ1-2, with a tentative D call TRBD1 (5 bases). Trimming shortened V by 1 base and J by 2 bases, and 11 bases separated the two germline ends. Germline loops: CDR1 SGHDN, CDR2 FVKESK. CDR3 length: 15 amino acids. The DNA for the CDR3 is TGTGCCAGCAGCCAAGGGACAAGGCAAAACTATGGCTACACCTTC. It yields the protein CASSQGTRQNYGYTF.